The 26 T cell receptor beta chains reported below all come from one sample, sequenced in a study of response to subunit inactivated influenza vaccine. One entry per CDR3 protein, called by TCRdb with MiXCR from the RT-PCR reads. The repertoire holds 490,000 or so distinct CDR3 sequences, around 8% seen once, with 10% to 15% in the top ten. The sample was PBMCs from blood, taken around 25 months after vaccination. Every receptor here comes from a man between 50 and 75 years old who received an inactivated influenza vaccine.

This clonotype has a count of ten or more. The V gene is TRBV20-1, the J gene TRBJ2-1, with 14 bases matching TRBD2. J lost 4 bases, V lost 2 bases, and 10 bases had no gene match. The germline V gene encodes CDR1 DFQATT and CDR2 SNEGSKA (reference sequence). The CDR3 has 18 amino acids. For the CDR3, the DNA is TGCAGTGCTAGATCCGGGACTAGCGGGAGATCCCTTTACAATGAGCAGTTCTTC. It encodes CSARSGTSGRSLYNEQFF.

This clonotype came up many times. V gene TRBV7-9 combines with J gene TRBJ2-5; TRBD1 aligns across 9 bases. V trimming: 5 bases; J trimming: 0 bases; junction bases outside the gene matches: 7. The length of the CDR3 is 16 residues. Germline CDR1 SEHNR, CDR2 FQNEAQ (reference sequence). This chain's CDR3 is CASSQGQGIYQETQYF. DNA of the CDR3: TGTGCCAGCAGCCAGGGACAGGGAATTTACCAAGAGACCCAGTACTTC.

In DNA, the CDR3 is TGTGCCAGCAGCCAAGGGGCAGGGGGTGGCACTGAAGCTTTCTTT. Its translation is CASSQGAGGGTEAFF. The chain joins TRBV3-1 to TRBJ1-1; 7 positions match TRBD1. The V and J ends lost 1 base and 4 bases, in that order; junction bases with no gene match: 6. The CDR3 is 15 residues long. Looked up from germline, CDR1 is LGHDT and CDR2 is YNNKEL (reference sequence).

The rearrangement uses TRBV21-1 and TRBJ1-1. TRBV21-1 is flagged as a pseudogene. The CDR3 is 14 amino acids. The CDR3 sequence is CASSKARIVSEAFF. In DNA, the CDR3 is TGTGCCAGCAGCAAAGCTCGCATAGTCTCTGAAGCTTTCTTT.

The chain recombines TRBV6-1 with TRBJ1-2, with 8 bases fitting TRBD1. After removal of 6 bases from V and 5 bases from J, the junction contained 20 bases not matched to a gene. Per germline, CDR1 MNHNS and CDR2 SASEGT. CDR3 size: 18 residues. CDR3 protein: CASRPVTGEVNSVYGYTF. CDR3 coding DNA: TGTGCCAGCAGACCCGTGACAGGGGAAGTCAACTCCGTGTATGGCTACACCTTC.

This clonotype has only a few counts. The chain links TRBV6-5 to TRBJ2-5; possibly TRBD1 for D (5 bases). The CDR3 has 12 amino acids. V was shortened by 8 bases and J by 4 bases, with 11 bases between the two germline ends. Germline CDR1 MNHEY, CDR2 SVGAGI. In nucleotides, the CDR3 is TGTGCCAGCGGATCAGGGCTAGAGACCCAGTACTTC. Translating it yields CASGSGLETQYF.

The chain combines TRBV20-1 with TRBJ2-7, with 11 bases identical to TRBD2. The junction had 8 bases not matched to a gene; V was cut back by 5 bases and J by 2 bases. The CDR3 covers 15 residues. The germline CDR1 and CDR2 sequences are DFQATT and SNEGSKA (reference sequence). The CDR3 sequence is CSAGVLAGAAYEQYF. CDR3 nucleotide sequence: TGCAGTGCTGGAGTACTAGCGGGGGCCGCCTACGAGCAGTACTTC.

This clonotype was picked up many times. The chain combines TRBV7-9 with TRBJ1-3; D possibly corresponds to TRBD1 (5 bases). Trimming took 0 bases from V and 3 from J, leaving 9 bases between them. Germline V gene data show CDR1 as SEHNR and CDR2 as FQNEAQ (reference sequence). The CDR3 loop spans 15 amino acids. The CDR3 DNA sequence: TGTGCCAGCAGCTTAGCGGGACCGCTTGGAAACACCATATATTTT. This codes for CASSLAGPLGNTIYF.

The chain joins TRBV5-1 to TRBJ2-7; 11 bases are shared with TRBD2. This CDR3 is built from 15 residues. CDR1 is SGHRS, CDR2 YFSETQ, per germline. With 5 bases clipped from V and 1 base from J, the junction kept 5 bases outside the gene matches. The CDR3 reads CASREGTSGSYEQYF. The CDR3 DNA is TGCGCCAGCAGGGAAGGGACTAGCGGTTCCTACGAGCAGTACTTC.

Concerning this clonotype itself: At one end the junction does not follow the germline gene, possibly because of a read error. CDR3 DNA sequence: TGTGCCATCAGTTTCCACGACCAAGAGGCCCAGTACTTC. Its protein product is CAISFHDQEAQYF. This chain links TRBV10-3 with TRBJ2-5; D gene unclear. In germline, CDR1 is ENHRY, CDR2 SYGVKD. The CDR3 totals 13 residues.

A few counts support this clonotype. The rearrangement links TRBV6-1 to TRBJ1-5; D might be TRBD1 (6 bases). The CDR3 runs to 14 residues. Germline V gene lookup returns CDR1 MNHNS and CDR2 SASEGT. Trimming shortened V by 7 bases and J by 3 bases, and 13 bases separated the two germline ends. The CDR3 region has the DNA TGTGCCAGCATCCAGGGGACTTCCAATCAGCCCCAGCATTTT. As protein: CASIQGTSNQPQHF.

This clonotype has a handful of counts. This chain links TRBV3-1 with TRBJ2-3; no clear D. Trimming took off 3 bases at V and 4 bases at J, with 8 bases between the two ends. Germline V gives CDR1 LGHDT, CDR2 YNNKEL (reference sequence). The CDR3 covers 13 residues. CDR3 amino acids: CASSHDEADTQYF. CDR3 coding DNA: TGTGCCAGCAGCCATGACGAGGCAGATACGCAGTATTTT.

The table lists this clonotype with many counts. The chain has TRBV28 and TRBJ1-5; 8 nucleotides agree with TRBD1. Unmatched junction bases numbered 0, after V lost 8 bases and J lost 0 bases. This CDR3 contains 13 residues. Germline V gene sequence: CDR1 MDHEN, CDR2 SYDVKM. The CDR3 bases are TGTGCCAGCGACAGGGGTAGCAATCAGCCCCAGCATTTT. It encodes CASDRGSNQPQHF.

This clonotype was counted many times. This chain joins TRBV28 and TRBJ1-5; no clear D. The germline V and J ends were trimmed by 3 bases and 9 bases, with 9 bases remaining between them. Germline CDR1 is MDHEN and CDR2 is SYDVKM. The CDR3 totals 12 residues. CDR3 region: CASSFRLGPQHF. DNA for the CDR3: TGTGCCAGCAGTTTCCGCCTGGGGCCCCAGCATTTT.

This clonotype was seen a few times. CDR3 bases: TGTGCCAGCAGCCCGGGACGCCCTATGAACACTGAAGCTTTCTTT. The encoded protein is CASSPGRPMNTEAFF. This chain uses TRBV5-5 with TRBJ1-1; weak D call: TRBD1 (5 bases). The germline CDR1 and CDR2 sequences are SGHKS and YYEKEE (reference sequence). This CDR3 has 15 amino acids. V gave up 4 bases and J gave up 0 bases, with 13 bases separating them.

V is TRBV21-1 and J is TRBJ1-1; TRBD1, the D gene given by the table, was not confirmed from the DNA. TRBV21-1 is given as a pseudogene. CDR3 size: 17 residues. The CDR3 loop reads CADSDRQGATNSTEAFF. In nucleotides, the CDR3 is TGTGCCGACTCCGACCGGCAGGGGGCGACGAATTCCACTGAAGCTTTCTTT.

The chain employs TRBV10-3 and TRBJ1-4, with D unclear. The CDR3 length is 16 residues. V lost 3 bases to trimming and J lost 0 bases, with 11 bases between them. Germline CDR1 is ENHRY and CDR2 is SYGVKD. CDR3 coding DNA: TGTGCCATCAGTGAAGTCCGCCACTCAACTAATGAAAAACTGTTTTTT. Translated: CAISEVRHSTNEKLFF.

This chain connects TRBV11-2 to TRBJ2-5; 11 bases agree with TRBD2. Germline trimming cut 2 bases from V and 8 bases from J; bases unmatched to any gene: 1. CDR3 size: 13 residues. Germline CDR1 is SGHAT and CDR2 is FQNNGV. The CDR3 loop reads CASSLLAGGTQYF. In DNA, the CDR3 is TGTGCCAGCAGCTTACTAGCGGGGGGTACCCAGTACTTC.

Many counts were recorded for this clonotype. The chain couples TRBV29-1 to TRBJ1-1, with a possible D match to TRBD1 (5 bases). Germline CDR1 is SQVTM and CDR2 is ANQGSEA. V was pared by 4 bases and J by 3 bases, with 12 bases between. CDR3 length equals 13 residues. CDR3 sequence reads: CSVVEGRHTEAFF. DNA for the CDR3: TGCAGCGTTGTCGAGGGGAGGCACACTGAAGCTTTCTTT.

This clonotype was counted only a few times. This chain links TRBV3-1 with TRBJ2-7; perhaps TRBD1 as D (6 bases). The CDR3 is 15 amino acids. The V end lost 1 base, the J end lost 3 bases, and 13 bases lay between the germline ends. Germline CDR1 is LGHDT and CDR2 is YNNKEL (reference sequence). The CDR3 loop reads CASSQGTVRVYEQYF. The DNA of the CDR3 is TGTGCCAGCAGCCAAGGGACAGTGCGTGTCTACGAGCAGTACTTC.

This clonotype was found a few times. The rearrangement uses TRBV6-5 and TRBJ1-5; a possible D gene is TRBD1 (6 bases). The CDR3 is 14 amino acids. V was shortened by 4 bases and J by 9 bases, with 16 bases between the two germline ends. Germline lookup yields CDR1 MNHEY and CDR2 SVGAGI. The CDR3 region is CASSSEGTLGPQHF. CDR3 DNA sequence: TGTGCCAGCAGTTCCGAAGGGACACTCGGGCCCCAGCATTTT.

This chain connects TRBV20-1 to TRBJ1-2, with 7 bases that match TRBD1. Trimming took 6 bases from V and 8 from J; bases not matched to a gene: 9. CDR1 is DFQATT and CDR2 is SNEGSKA in the germline V gene (reference sequence). This CDR3 has 12 residues. The CDR3 bases are TGCAGTGCCCGGCGGGACAGTGAGGGCTACACCTTC. As protein: CSARRDSEGYTF.

This clonotype was detected only a few times. This sequence joins TRBV6-5 and TRBJ1-2; maybe TRBD1 (6 bases). The V gene lost 5 bases and the J gene lost 7 bases, with 11 bases spanning the gap. This CDR3 is built from 12 residues. Germline V gene data show CDR1 as MNHEY and CDR2 as SVGAGI. CDR3 coding DNA: TGTGCCAGCAGTGGGCACAGGGCTGGCTACACCTTC. The encoded protein is CASSGHRAGYTF.

The chain employs TRBV12-3 or TRBV12-4 and TRBJ2-3; 7 bases are shared with TRBD1. The CDR3 is 15 residues long. The junction had 7 bases not matched to a gene; V was cut back by 6 bases and J by 1 base. CDR3 DNA sequence: TGTGCCAGCAGCAAAAGACAGGGTGGCACAGATACGCAGTATTTT. It is translated as CASSKRQGGTDTQYF.

This clonotype was detected many times. V gene TRBV4-1 combines with J gene TRBJ1-2; the match to TRBD1 covers 7 bases. Per germline, CDR1 MGHRA and CDR2 YSYEKL. The CDR3 loop spans 19 amino acids. V dropped 0 bases and J dropped 5; count of bases not matched to a gene: 18. CDR3 bases: TGCGCCAGCAGCCAAGATACCCGATTAACAGGGGAAGTCGGATATGGCTACACCTTC. It codes for CASSQDTRLTGEVGYGYTF.

This clonotype was observed at least ten times. This chain uses TRBV20-1 with TRBJ1-5; 7 bases fit TRBD1. V lost 6 bases, J lost 6 bases, and 11 bases stayed unmatched. Germline V gives CDR1 DFQATT, CDR2 SNEGSKA (reference sequence). The CDR3 runs 14 residues. The CDR3 DNA reads TGCAGTGCGAAGGCAAAACAGGGGACTCAGCCCCAGCATTTT. The encoded protein is CSAKAKQGTQPQHF.